Presented here are 24 T cell receptor beta chains from one specimen sequenced in a study of tissue T cells after allogeneic stem cell transplantation. The table came from immunoSEQ multiplex PCR; TCRdb's copy has only in-frame clones and leaves some out. The data show about 9,800 clones, approximately 59% seen once. Material: tissue from the ileum, obtained at autopsy. All receptors come from a woman aged 18-49 years with breast cancer.

The rearrangement joins TRBV10-3 to TRBJ2-3; 8 bases align to TRBD2. Per the germline V gene, CDR1 is ENHRY and CDR2 is SYGVKD. With 6 bases clipped from V and 2 bases from J, the junction kept 7 bases outside the gene matches. This CDR3 has 15 amino acids. Here the CDR3 DNA reads TGTGCCATCAGGGGAAGCGGGAGCGACACAGATACGCAGTATTTT. It codes for CAIRGSGSDTDTQYF.

A single count supports this clone. V and J are TRBV6-2 or TRBV6-3 and TRBJ2-5, with a possible D match to TRBD1 (5 bases). In germline, CDR1 is MNHEY, CDR2 SVGEGT. V was clipped by 2 bases and J by 3 bases, with 10 bases between them. The CDR3 covers 14 residues. This CDR3 is CASSYLYRKETQYF. The CDR3 nucleotides read TGTGCCAGCAGTTACCTTTACAGGAAAGAGACCCAGTACTTC.

In its sample, this clone is medium-sized. The J gene is TRBJ1-2, the V gene TRBV2; D unclear. There are 15 residues in the CDR3. The V gene lost 5 bases and the J gene lost 0 bases, with 13 bases spanning the gap. Germline-derived CDR1 and CDR2 are SNHLY and FYNNEI. The CDR3 loop is CASSLTAQANYGYTF. Written as DNA, the CDR3 is TGTGCCAGCAGTCTGACGGCCCAAGCTAACTATGGCTACACCTTC.

This sequence joins TRBV18 and TRBJ1-2, with D possibly being TRBD1 (6 bases). CDR1 and CDR2 from the germline V gene are KGHSH and LQKENI. Trimming took 4 bases from V and 8 from J, leaving 14 bases between them. The CDR3 extends over 13 amino acids. The CDR3 sequence is CASSLQGTGGYTF. The DNA of the CDR3 is TGTGCCAGCTCACTCCAGGGGACGGGCGGCTACACCTTC.

The V gene is TRBV9, the J gene TRBJ2-5, with 10 nucleotides matching TRBD1. Germline V lookup: CDR1 SGDLS, CDR2 YYNGEE. With 0 bases clipped from V and 5 bases from J, the junction kept 7 bases outside the gene matches. The CDR3 runs to 16 residues. In nucleotides, the CDR3 is TGTGCCAGCAGCGTAGGGGGGACAGGGGATACGGAGACCCAGTACTTC. Protein product: CASSVGGTGDTETQYF.

V gene TRBV4-1 combines with J gene TRBJ2-7, with no clear D. From germline, CDR1 is MGHRA and CDR2 YSYEKL. V was trimmed by 2 bases and J by 3 bases, leaving 14 bases between them. The CDR3 has 15 amino acids. CDR3 coding DNA: TGCGCCAGCAGCCAACTCGCTCGGGCCGACTACGAGCAGTACTTC. This translates into CASSQLARADYEQYF.

This clone counts as medium-sized. J is TRBJ2-3 and V is TRBV28; TRBD2 matches at 7 bases. Germline V gene data show CDR1 as MDHEN and CDR2 as SYDVKM. V dropped 6 bases and J dropped 2; count of bases not matched to a gene: 8. The CDR3 is 15 residues long. The CDR3 spells CASSLHAGDTDTQYF. The CDR3 DNA reads as TGTGCCAGCAGCCTGCACGCGGGGGACACAGATACGCAGTATTTT.

This clone appeared once. The chain joins TRBV5-6 to TRBJ1-2; tentatively, D is TRBD1 (5 bases). CDR3 length: 13 amino acids. Germline loops: CDR1 SGHDT, CDR2 YYEEEE. V shed 1 base and J shed 6 bases, with 10 bases lying between them. This CDR3 reads CASSLRGRDGYTF. The CDR3 DNA follows: TGTGCCAGCAGCTTGAGAGGCAGGGATGGCTACACCTTC.

V usage is TRBV4-3 and J usage is TRBJ1-2, with D unresolved. The CDR3 runs to 12 residues. The germline CDR1 and CDR2 sequences are LGHNA and YSLEER. Trimming pared 1 base from V and 7 bases from J, leaving 7 bases between. The CDR3 sequence: CASSQGARGYTF. DNA of the CDR3: TGCGCCAGCAGCCAAGGGGCTCGTGGCTACACCTTC.

In regard to this clone: Other DNA sequences in the sample encode the same CDR3. The chain joins TRBV2 to TRBJ2-7, with 8 bases that match TRBD1. With 6 bases clipped from V and 2 bases from J, the junction kept 3 bases outside the gene matches. From germline, CDR1 is SNHLY and CDR2 FYNNEI. The CDR3 has 13 residues. The chain's CDR3 is CASRADRAYEQYF. In DNA form, the CDR3 reads TGTGCCAGCAGGGCGGACAGGGCCTACGAGCAGTACTTC.

The chain has TRBV10-3 and TRBJ1-3, with D perhaps TRBD1 (6 bases). This CDR3 region has 15 residues. The germline V and J ends were trimmed by 6 bases and 1 base, with 13 bases remaining between them. Per germline, CDR1 ENHRY and CDR2 SYGVKD. For the CDR3, the DNA is TGTGCCATCAGACAGGGTCTTGAATCTGGAAACACCATATATTTT. Protein sequence: CAIRQGLESGNTIYF.

This clone was recorded a few times. The chain has TRBV11-2 and TRBJ2-7; D remains unclear. Trimming took off 3 bases at V and 0 bases at J, with 12 bases between the two ends. This CDR3 contains 15 residues. Germline CDR1 and CDR2: SGHAT and FQNNGV. CDR3 loop: CASSFLPYSSYEQYF. The CDR3 coding sequence is TGTGCCAGCAGCTTCCTACCCTATAGCTCCTACGAGCAGTACTTC.

This chain uses TRBV10-3 with TRBJ1-3; 11 bases are a match to TRBD1. V shed 6 bases, J shed 2 bases, and the junction held 3 bases outside the gene matches. There are 15 residues in the CDR3. The V gene's germline CDR1 is ENHRY and CDR2 SYGVKD. CDR3 DNA: TGTGCCATCAGGGGGACAGGGGGAGCTGGAAACACCATATATTTT. Amino acids: CAIRGTGGAGNTIYF.

V and J are TRBV7-2 and TRBJ1-2, with 10 bases matching TRBD1. The CDR3 consists of 13 residues. The ends lost 5 bases at V and 8 bases at J; junction bases unmatched: 5. The germline V gene encodes CDR1 SGHTA and CDR2 FQGNSA. CDR3 bases: TGTGCCAGCAGCCAGACAGGGGGCAACGGCTACACCTTC. Amino acids: CASSQTGGNGYTF.

The CDR3 DNA is TGTGCCTGGAGTGTACTAGGGGGGCTGACCCAGTACTTC. This gives the protein CAWSVLGGLTQYF. This chain uses TRBV30 with TRBJ2-5, with D perhaps given as TRBD1 or TRBD2 (6 bases each). The germline gives CDR1 GTSNPN, CDR2 SVGIG (reference sequence). Trimming left V 0 bases short and J 7 bases short, with 12 bases between. The CDR3 loop spans 13 amino acids.

The chain recombines TRBV5-1 with TRBJ1-3; D remains unclear. The germline CDR1 and CDR2 sequences are SGHRS and YFSETQ. There are 16 residues in the CDR3. Trimming shortened V by 2 bases and J by 0 bases, and 12 bases separated the two germline ends. CDR3 residues: CASSFSQTFSGNTIYF. DNA of the CDR3: TGCGCCAGCAGCTTCTCACAGACCTTCTCTGGAAACACCATATATTTT.

This clone turned up a few times. The chain employs TRBV28 and TRBJ1-2; no definite D call. Germline lookup yields CDR1 MDHEN and CDR2 SYDVKM. CDR3 length: 13 residues. Trimming took 1 base from V and 7 from J, leaving 10 bases between them. The CDR3 is CASSLSDSSGYTF. CDR3 DNA sequence: TGTGCCAGCAGTTTATCGGACTCGTCTGGCTACACCTTC.

The chain has TRBV6-6 and TRBJ2-7; D gene uncertain. This CDR3 comprises 13 residues. Looked up from germline, CDR1 is MNHNY and CDR2 is SVGAGI (reference sequence). V was cut by 5 bases and J by 3 bases, with 11 bases left in between. CDR3 sequence (DNA): TGTGCCAGCAGTCCCGTTCCCCTCTACGAGCAGTACTTC. Its protein is CASSPVPLYEQYF.

The V and J genes are TRBV6-1 and TRBJ2-7; the D gene could be TRBD1 or TRBD2 (6 bases each). Germline values: CDR1 MNHNS, CDR2 SASEGT. The CDR3 is 13 residues long. With 0 bases removed from V and 7 bases from J, the gap between germline ends came to 10 bases. The CDR3 here is CASSEAWGAEQYF. CDR3 in DNA: TGTGCCAGCAGTGAAGCATGGGGGGCTGAGCAGTACTTC.

The count of this clone is one. The V gene is TRBV7-9, the J gene TRBJ1-1; the D is unclear. The CDR3 totals 16 residues. Trimming pared 4 bases from V and 8 bases from J, leaving 23 bases between. The V gene's germline CDR1 is SEHNR and CDR2 FQNEAQ (reference sequence). The CDR3 spells CASSSILTTRNPEAFF. The CDR3 DNA is TGTGCCAGCAGCTCGATCCTTACAACCCGTAATCCGGAAGCTTTCTTT.

J is TRBJ2-3 and V is TRBV2; D is unclear. The CDR3 has 13 residues. CDR1 is SNHLY, CDR2 FYNNEI, per germline. Trimming removed 4 bases from V and 4 bases from J, with 9 bases in between. This CDR3 reads CASSVEGPDTQYF. CDR3 DNA: TGTGCCAGCAGTGTTGAAGGGCCAGATACGCAGTATTTT.

This chain joins TRBV19 and TRBJ2-3; TRBD2 matches 13 bases. J lost 2 bases, V lost 9 bases, and 11 bases had no gene match. This CDR3 contains 17 residues. Germline CDR1 LNHDA, CDR2 SQIVND (reference sequence). The CDR3 is CASSSGTSGTLTDTQYF. The CDR3 DNA reads as TGTGCCAGCTCATCCGGGACTAGCGGGACTCTCACAGATACGCAGTATTTT.

This clone occurred a few times. The CDR3 DNA sequence: TGTGCCAGCAGAACTAGCGGGAGAACGGCCGGGGAGCTGTTTTTT. This gives the protein CASRTSGRTAGELFF. The V gene is TRBV7-9, the J gene TRBJ2-2, with 11 bases identical to TRBD2. V lost 6 bases to trimming and J lost 6 bases; unmatched junction nucleotides: 6. The CDR3 is made up of 15 amino acids. Germline V lookup: CDR1 SEHNR, CDR2 FQNEAQ (reference sequence).

V gene TRBV19 combines with J gene TRBJ1-5; possible D gene TRBD1, 6 bases. The CDR3 totals 16 residues. Germline-derived CDR1 and CDR2 are LNHDA and SQIVND (reference sequence). V gave up 3 bases and J gave up 1 base, with 13 bases separating them. CDR3 in DNA: TGTGCCAGTAGTATGTCCGGGGGGCAAAGCAATCAGCCCCAGCATTTT. It codes for CASSMSGGQSNQPQHF. Supplemented by reference TRBV19 and TRBJ1-5, the full variable domain reads DGGITQSPKYLFRKEGQNVTLSCEQNLNHDAMYWYRQDPGQGLRLIYYSQIVNDFQKGDIAEGYSVSREKKESFPLTVTSAQKNPTAFYLCASSMSGGQSNQPQHFGDGTRLSIL.